Presented here are 23 T cell receptor beta chains from one specimen sequenced in a study of PD-1 blockade in classical Hodgkin lymphoma. After autologous stem cell transplantation all patients relapsed, and prior brentuximab vedotin exposure differed between cohorts. Profiling relied on immunoSEQ multiplex PCR, and the TCRdb table lists in-frame clones only, not all of them. Of around 40,000 clones listed, 60% to 75% were seen once; the top ten hold 2.5% to 3.5%. The sample here was peripheral blood mononuclear cells (PBMCs), taken at baseline. Source of these receptors: a human donor with classical Hodgkin lymphoma.

This clone was seen a few times. The chain combines TRBV18 with TRBJ1-5; D uncertain. The CDR3 spans 13 residues. Trimming shortened V by 4 bases and J by 7 bases, and 11 bases separated the two germline ends. From germline, CDR1 is KGHSH and CDR2 LQKENI. The CDR3: CASSLTDGQPQHF. Here the CDR3 DNA reads TGTGCCAGCTCACTAACGGACGGCCAGCCCCAGCATTTT.

V gene TRBV28 combines with J gene TRBJ2-7, with a tentative D call TRBD1 (7 bases). CDR1 and CDR2 from the germline V gene are MDHEN and SYDVKM. V gave up 8 bases and J gave up 5 bases, with 13 bases separating them. The CDR3 is 12 amino acids. CDR3 bases: TGTGCCAGCGGAGGGGGCGTCCACGAGCAGTACTTC. Protein: CASGGGVHEQYF.

The chain has TRBV4-1 and TRBJ2-2; unclear D gene. Trimming pared 0 bases from V and 5 bases from J, leaving 10 bases between. Per germline, CDR1 MGHRA and CDR2 YSYEKL. The CDR3 extends over 15 amino acids. CDR3 bases: TGCGCCAGCAGCCAAGATAGTGGCAGAACCGGGGAGCTGTTTTTT. Amino acids: CASSQDSGRTGELFF.

The chain is built from TRBV11-2 and TRBJ2-2; D is undetermined. V was pared by 3 bases and J by 6 bases, with 11 bases between. Germline CDR1 reads SGHAT; CDR2 reads FQNNGV. This CDR3 comprises 14 residues. CDR3 DNA sequence: TGTGCCAGCAGCTTCTACTCCCCGCCCGGGGAGCTGTTTTTT. This encodes CASSFYSPPGELFF.

This chain joins TRBV27 and TRBJ2-1; TRBD1 is a possible D gene (5 bases). The CDR3 loop spans 14 amino acids. Deletions cut 5 bases from V and 1 base from J, with 9 bases between. The germline V gene encodes CDR1 MNHEY and CDR2 SMNVEV (reference sequence). For the CDR3, the DNA is TGTGCCAGCAGTCGACAGAGATCCTACAATGAGCAGTTCTTC. This translates into CASSRQRSYNEQFF.

This clone was seen once. The chain couples TRBV6-1 to TRBJ2-1; 9 nucleotides line up with TRBD1. The V gene's germline CDR1 is MNHNS and CDR2 SASEGT. V dropped 4 bases and J dropped 6; count of bases not matched to a gene: 10. This CDR3 spans 16 amino acids. In DNA, the CDR3 is TGTGCCAGCAGTGTTCGTGGGACAGGGTTGGGCAATGAGCAGTTCTTC. This translates into CASSVRGTGLGNEQFF.

This clone has only one observation. The rearrangement uses TRBV7-9 and TRBJ2-5; TRBD1 agrees at 9 bases. Germline CDR1 is SEHNR and CDR2 is FQNEAQ (reference sequence). Trimming at V came to 3 bases and at J to 3 bases, leaving 8 bases not matched to a gene. The CDR3 sequence is 16 residues long. CDR3 sequence (DNA): TGTGCCAGCAGCTTTTTCCTTTGGGACAGGGAAGAGACCCAGTACTTC. Protein: CASSFFLWDREETQYF.

The chain recombines TRBV7-2 with TRBJ2-7, with 12 bases matching TRBD2. The V gene's germline CDR1 is SGHTA and CDR2 FQGNSA. With 5 bases clipped from V and 4 bases from J, the junction kept 9 bases outside the gene matches. The CDR3 loop spans 16 amino acids. CDR3 DNA sequence: TGTGCCAGCAGCCCGCCCGGACTAGCGGGAATATACGAGCAGTACTTC. Its translation: CASSPPGLAGIYEQYF.

This clone was observed many times. The chain combines TRBV9 with TRBJ1-3; 7 bases are a match to TRBD1. Germline values: CDR1 SGDLS, CDR2 YYNGEE. The CDR3 has 16 amino acids. V dropped 1 base and J dropped 4; count of bases not matched to a gene: 8. CDR3: CASSVPGKGAGNTIYF. For the CDR3, the DNA is TGTGCCAGCAGCGTACCTGGGAAGGGGGCAGGAAACACCATATATTTT.

The chain recombines TRBV5-5 with TRBJ1-5, with D perhaps matching TRBD1 (5 bases). Germline V gene lookup returns CDR1 SGHKS and CDR2 YYEKEE (reference sequence). The CDR3 totals 15 residues. V lost 0 bases and J lost 3, with 10 bases in between. This CDR3 reads CASSLGGRVNQPQHF. CDR3 nucleotides: TGTGCCAGCAGCTTGGGCGGCAGGGTCAATCAGCCCCAGCATTTT.

The chain links TRBV11-1 to TRBJ2-6, with D maybe TRBD2 (6 bases). Germline CDR1 and CDR2: SGHAT and FQDESV (reference sequence). V lost 5 bases and J lost 2, with 13 bases in between. This CDR3 region has 16 residues. The CDR3 loop reads CASSLGPGAGANVLTF. In nucleotides, the CDR3 is TGTGCCAGCAGCCTAGGCCCGGGGGCTGGGGCCAACGTCCTGACTTTC.

The gene calls are TRBV7-9 and TRBJ1-5, with D maybe TRBD1 (5 bases). This CDR3 is built from 14 residues. In germline, CDR1 is SEHNR, CDR2 FQNEAQ (reference sequence). Trimming removed 1 base from V and 5 bases from J, with 9 bases in between. This CDR3 reads CASSLGGTDQPQHF. DNA of the CDR3: TGTGCCAGCAGCTTAGGGGGGACGGATCAGCCCCAGCATTTT. Using reference TRBV7-9 and TRBJ1-5 for the parts outside the CDR3, the full variable domain is DTGVSQNPRHKITKRGQNVTFRCDPISEHNRLYWYRQTLGQGPEFLTYFQNEAQLEKSRLLSDRFSAERPKGSFSTLEIQRTEQGDSAMYLCASSLGGTDQPQHFGDGTRLSIL.

V and J are TRBV19 and TRBJ2-7; D not resolved. This CDR3 contains 12 residues. Looked up from germline, CDR1 is LNHDA and CDR2 is SQIVND (reference sequence). The V end lost 5 bases, the J end lost 4 bases, and 9 bases lay between the germline ends. The CDR3 spells CASSPSRYEQYF. In DNA, the CDR3 is TGTGCCAGTAGTCCCTCGCGGTACGAGCAGTACTTC.

This clone was found a few times. The chain carries TRBV30 and TRBJ1-1; D is unresolved. V lost 4 bases, J lost 3 bases, and 12 bases lay in between. Per the germline V gene, CDR1 is GTSNPN and CDR2 is SVGIG (reference sequence). The CDR3 extends over 13 amino acids. The CDR3 DNA reads TGTGCCTGGACCCAGGTCGTTTACACTGAAGCTTTCTTT. Encoded protein: CAWTQVVYTEAFF. Full variable domain (remainder filled in from reference TRBV30 and TRBJ1-1): SQTIHQWPATLVQPVGSPLSLECTVEGTSNPNLYWYRQAAGRGLQLLFYSVGIGQISSEVPQNLSASRPQDRQFILSSKKLLLSDSGFYLCAWTQVVYTEAFFGQGTRLTVV.

The gene calls are TRBV4-1 and TRBJ1-2; weak D call: TRBD1 (6 bases). Deletions cut 4 bases from V and 4 bases from J, with 19 bases between. The germline V gene has CDR1 MGHRA and CDR2 YSYEKL. The CDR3 covers 16 residues. In nucleotides, the CDR3 is TGCGCCAGCAGCCTTGATAGGGGGGATGGGGTCTATGGCTACACCTTC. This sequence encodes CASSLDRGDGVYGYTF.

The chain has TRBV9 and TRBJ2-1; D is unclear. V lost 0 bases to trimming and J lost 7 bases, with 2 bases between them. The CDR3 consists of 11 residues. The V gene's germline CDR1 is SGDLS and CDR2 YYNGEE. The chain's CDR3 is CASSVENEQFF. CDR3 DNA: TGTGCCAGCAGCGTAGAAAATGAGCAGTTCTTC.

The chain couples TRBV19 to TRBJ2-3; TRBD2 agrees at 9 bases. The germline V gene has CDR1 LNHDA and CDR2 SQIVND (reference sequence). The CDR3 totals 14 residues. With V trimmed by 9 bases and J by 2 bases, 6 bases remained unmatched. The CDR3 DNA reads as TGTGCCAGCCAGCGGGAGGCCTACACAGATACGCAGTATTTT. Its protein product is CASQREAYTDTQYF.

This chain joins TRBV9 and TRBJ1-2; D is uncertain. V was pared by 3 bases and J by 2 bases, with 2 bases between. This CDR3 region has 11 residues. CDR1 and CDR2 (germline): SGDLS, YYNGEE. The chain's CDR3 is CASSENYGYTF. The DNA of the CDR3 is TGTGCCAGCAGCGAGAACTATGGCTACACCTTC.

The rearrangement uses TRBV30 and TRBJ1-1, with D maybe TRBD1 (6 bases). The germline gives CDR1 GTSNPN, CDR2 SVGIG (reference sequence). The CDR3 loop spans 13 amino acids. V was cut by 4 bases and J by 3 bases, with 12 bases left in between. CDR3 coding DNA: TGTGCCTGGAAGACGGACAGCCACACTGAAGCTTTCTTT. This sequence encodes CAWKTDSHTEAFF.

The chain's CDR3 is CSVESDPRGAFF. DNA of the CDR3: TGCAGCGTTGAATCAGACCCCCGCGGGGCTTTCTTT. The chain uses TRBV29-1 and TRBJ1-1; D gene uncertain. Per the germline V gene, CDR1 is SQVTM and CDR2 is ANQGSEA. V lost 2 bases and J lost 11, with 15 bases in between. The CDR3 sequence is 12 residues long.

This clone was detected once. The J gene is TRBJ2-2, the V gene TRBV28; no reliable D call. Germline assignment: CDR1 MDHEN and CDR2 SYDVKM. V lost 2 bases and J lost 5, with 3 bases in between. CDR3 length: 12 amino acids. The CDR3 loop reads CASSLGTGELFF. In DNA form, the CDR3 reads TGTGCCAGCAGTTTAGGGACCGGGGAGCTGTTTTTT.

The V call is TRBV2, the J call TRBJ2-7; the D is unclear. Trimming removed 0 bases at V and 3 bases at J, with 9 bases between. Germline-derived CDR1 and CDR2 are SNHLY and FYNNEI. This CDR3 contains 14 residues. CDR3: CASSEASELYEQYF. The CDR3 region has the DNA TGTGCCAGCAGTGAAGCGTCGGAACTCTACGAGCAGTACTTC.

V is TRBV4-2 and J is TRBJ2-2; TRBD2 might be the D (5 bases). V gave up 0 bases and J gave up 4 bases, with 12 bases separating them. The germline CDR1 and CDR2 sequences are LGHNA and YNFKEQ. The CDR3 length is 16 residues. In DNA, the CDR3 is TGTGCCAGCAGCCAAGATTTGGGGAGACCCACCGGGGAGCTGTTTTTT. Its protein product is CASSQDLGRPTGELFF.